This TCR beta chain derives from a study of T cell changes during pregnancy in multiple sclerosis. Some clones are missing from TCRdb's copy, which holds only in-frame ones; the method was immunoSEQ multiplex PCR. Seen here are tens of thousands of clones, around 90% observed once, and the top ten hold 5% to 5.5%. V was trimmed by 3 bases and J by 0 bases, leaving 15 bases between them. The CDR3 runs 16 residues. The germline V gene has CDR1 MNHEY and CDR2 SMNVEV (reference sequence). The sample consisted of peripheral blood, taken after pregnancy. The receptor comes from a female donor in good health, enrolled as a control in a pregnancy study. J is TRBJ2-7 and V is TRBV27, with D perhaps matching TRBD1 (6 bases). CDR3 nucleotide sequence: TGTGCCAGCAGTTTTATATCAGGGGATCTCTCCTACGAGCAGTACTTC. Its protein product is CASSFISGDLSYEQYF.